The rows below give T cell receptor beta chains drawn from one sample of a study of neoadjuvant anti-PD-1 for oral cavity cancer. Assay: immunoSEQ multiplex PCR; the TCRdb copy retains only in-frame clones and omits some. The table has roughly 8,900 clones, around 68% seen once. This sample comprised PBMCs, obtained after nivolumab (anti-PD-1) treatment. The receptors come from a person aged 35 to 85 with oral cavity squamous cell carcinoma. Both conserved end residues are part of each CDR3. The order of the fields is V gene, clone size, D gene, J gene, CDR3 protein, CDR3 DNA. The D gene is left open where the match is weak. Size is omitted from some rows. Given values are once, few, many or a class for expanded clones.

TRBV19	NA	NA	TRBJ2-2	CASSGPATGELFF	TGTGCCAGTTCGGGACCGGCTACCGGGGAGCTGTTTTTT
TRBV5-1	NA	TRBD1	TRBJ1-2	CASSLAGTGLNYGYTF	TGCGCCAGCAGCTTGGCCGGGACAGGGCTAAACTATGGCTACACCTTC
TRBV20-1	NA	NA	TRBJ1-2	CSAGEEGGYTF	TGCAGTGCTGGAGAAGAGGGCGGCTACACCTTC
TRBV6-5	NA	TRBD1	TRBJ2-1	CASTRTGGNNEQFF	TGTGCCAGCACTCGGACAGGGGGGAACAATGAGCAGTTCTTC
TRBV5-6	NA	TRBD1	TRBJ1-1	CASSLGTGRGDTEAFF	TGTGCCAGCAGCTTGGGGACAGGGAGGGGGGACACTGAAGCTTTCTTT
TRBV6-6	few	TRBD2	TRBJ2-2	CASSGGGNTGELFF	TGTGCCAGCAGTGGCGGGGGAAACACCGGGGAGCTGTTTTTT
TRBV28	few	NA	TRBJ1-1	CASSLWAGTEAFF	TGTGCCAGCAGTTTGTGGGCAGGGACTGAAGCTTTCTTT
TRBV5-1	NA	NA	TRBJ1-1	CASNLGSMNTEAFF	TGCGCCAGCAACCTCGGCAGCATGAACACTGAAGCTTTCTTT
TRBV15	NA	NA	TRBJ2-3	CATSRARGGTDTQYF	TGTGCCACCAGCAGAGCAAGGGGAGGCACAGATACGCAGTATTTT
TRBV7-9	NA	NA	TRBJ2-7	CASSLARGSEQYF	TGTGCCAGCAGCTTAGCGAGGGGGAGCGAGCAGTACTTC
TRBV5-5	NA	NA	TRBJ2-5	CASSFTGMEKETQYF	TGTGCCAGCAGCTTTACAGGGATGGAGAAAGAGACCCAGTACTTC
TRBV6-6	NA	TRBD1	TRBJ1-1	CASSYWDRNTEAFF	TGTGCCAGCAGTTACTGGGACAGGAACACTGAAGCTTTCTTT
TRBV6-6	NA	NA	TRBJ1-2	CASIGTYGYTF	TGTGCCAGCATCGGCACCTATGGCTACACCTTC
TRBV6-1	NA	NA	TRBJ1-1	CASSRVWDTEAFF	TGTGCCAGCTCTCGGGTGTGGGACACTGAAGCTTTCTTT
TRBV6-1	few	NA	TRBJ1-1	CASSEGQNTEAFF	TGTGCCAGCAGTGAGGGGCAGAACACTGAAGCTTTCTTT
TRBV11-3	NA	NA	TRBJ1-4	CASSFWGEGEKLFF	TGTGCCAGCAGCTTTTGGGGGGAGGGGGAAAAACTGTTTTTT
TRBV6-1	once	NA	TRBJ2-2	CASNPMPTRTGELFF	TGTGCCAGCAACCCCATGCCCACCCGCACCGGGGAGCTGTTTTTT
TRBV6-5	few	TRBD1	TRBJ1-1	CASSYSTGEAFF	TGTGCCAGCAGTTACTCGACAGGGGAAGCTTTCTTT
TRBV5-1	few	NA	TRBJ1-1	CASRIQPKNTEAFF	TGCGCCAGCAGAATCCAACCCAAGAACACTGAAGCTTTCTTT
TRBV5-6	NA	NA	TRBJ1-5	CASSTRGKGFGQPQHF	TGTGCCAGCAGCACACGAGGGAAGGGATTCGGACAGCCCCAGCATTTT
TRBV7-2	NA	NA	TRBJ2-5	CASSSPGETQYF	TGTGCCAGCAGCTCCCCGGGGGAGACCCAGTACTTC
TRBV5-1	once	TRBD1	TRBJ2-7	CASSRTGDTYEQYF	TGCGCCAGCAGCCGGACAGGAGACACCTACGAGCAGTACTTC
TRBV6-5	few	TRBD1	TRBJ1-1	CASSYGRDRRGTEAFF	TGTGCCAGCAGTTACGGAAGGGACAGGCGGGGCACTGAAGCTTTCTTT
TRBV11-2	NA	TRBD1	TRBJ1-2	CASSLFGPGTEVNYGYTF	TGTGCCAGCAGCTTATTCGGTCCCGGGACAGAAGTTAACTATGGCTACACCTTC
TRBV5-1	NA	TRBD1	TRBJ1-4	CASRDSTNEKLFF	TGCGCCAGCCGGGACAGCACTAATGAAAAACTGTTTTTT
TRBV14	NA	NA	TRBJ2-1	CASSPFRDQRVGEQFF	TGTGCCAGCAGCCCCTTCCGGGACCAGCGGGTAGGTGAGCAGTTCTTC
TRBV2	NA	TRBD1	TRBJ1-6	CASSLDRNNSPLHF	TGTGCCAGCAGCCTGGACAGGAATAATTCACCCCTCCACTTT
TRBV7-9	NA	TRBD1	TRBJ2-1	CASSIQGSFNEQFF	TGTGCCAGCAGCATACAGGGGTCGTTCAATGAGCAGTTCTTC
TRBV2	NA	TRBD1	TRBJ2-7	CASRSGQVLYEQYF	TGTGCCAGCAGATCGGGACAGGTCCTCTACGAGCAGTACTTC
TRBV28	NA	NA	TRBJ2-7	CASSPASKGPGYF	TGTGCCAGCAGTCCGGCGTCTAAGGGCCCAGGGTACTTC
TRBV5-1	NA	NA	TRBJ1-2	CASSKDSLANYGYTF	TGCGCCAGCAGCAAAGACAGTCTAGCTAACTATGGCTACACCTTC
TRBV10-2	NA	TRBD1	TRBJ1-3	CASSESTGGSGNTIYF	TGCGCCAGCAGTGAGTCGACAGGGGGAAGTGGAAACACCATATATTTT
TRBV2	NA	TRBD1	TRBJ1-1	CASRTGGWTEAFF	TGTGCCAGCAGGACAGGGGGTTGGACTGAAGCTTTCTTT
TRBV7-3	NA	TRBD1	TRBJ2-5	CASSLKGARETQYF	TGTGCCAGCAGCTTAAAGGGGGCGCGTGAGACCCAGTACTTC
TRBV5-6	few	NA	TRBJ1-1	CASSLPGSGTEAFF	TGTGCCAGCAGCTTGCCGGGATCGGGGACTGAAGCTTTCTTT
TRBV5-6	once	NA	TRBJ2-4	CASSAPTGTNIQYF	TGTGCCAGCAGCGCTCCTACAGGGACGAACATTCAGTACTTC
TRBV18	NA	NA	TRBJ1-3	CASSPSLRRDDGYTIYF	TGTGCCAGCTCACCGTCCCTTAGACGAGATGACGGATACACCATATATTTT
TRBV18	few	NA	TRBJ1-5	CASSRRDTNQPQHF	TGTGCCAGCTCACGTCGGGACACCAATCAGCCCCAGCATTTT
TRBV19	few	NA	TRBJ1-2	CASSTETWTAKDGYTF	TGTGCCAGTAGTACAGAGACATGGACAGCTAAAGATGGCTACACCTTC
TRBV6-1	once	NA	TRBJ1-1	CASSQTGTRNTEAFF	TGTGCCAGCAGTCAAACCGGGACAAGGAACACTGAAGCTTTCTTT
TRBV10-3	once	TRBD2	TRBJ2-1	CAISHRTSGSGHEQFF	TGTGCCATCAGTCACCGGACTAGCGGGAGTGGTCATGAGCAGTTCTTC
TRBV11-2	NA	NA	TRBJ2-7	CASSPLAIGFSEQYF	TGTGCCAGCAGCCCTTTAGCGATTGGGTTTAGTGAGCAGTACTTC
TRBV11-1	NA	TRBD1	TRBJ1-6	CASSLEDRGASPLHF	TGTGCCAGCAGCTTAGAGGACAGGGGCGCGTCACCCCTCCACTTT
TRBV5-1	NA	TRBD1	TRBJ2-5	CASSTGQAVLFTQYF	TGCGCCAGCAGCACCGGACAGGCGGTCCTGTTTACCCAGTACTTC
TRBV2	few	NA	TRBJ1-5	CASRGNQPQHF	TGTGCCAGCAGGGGGAATCAGCCCCAGCATTTT
TRBV6-5	NA	NA	TRBJ2-7	CASSRGSEQYF	TGTGCCAGCAGCCGAGGTAGCGAGCAGTACTTC
TRBV4-1	NA	NA	TRBJ2-5	CASSLNGDLTETQYF	TGCGCCAGCAGCCTAAATGGGGACCTCACAGAGACCCAGTACTTC
TRBV19	once	TRBD1	TRBJ1-2	CASTIGTAYGYTF	TGTGCCAGTACCATAGGGACAGCCTATGGCTACACCTTC
TRBV7-8	NA	NA	TRBJ1-1	CASSFGGAAEAFF	TGTGCCAGCAGCTTTGGGGGGGCCGCTGAAGCTTTCTTT
TRBV10-3	once	NA	TRBJ1-1	CAISEGVGNTEAFF	TGTGCCATCAGTGAAGGGGTAGGGAACACTGAAGCTTTCTTT
TRBV4-1	few	TRBD1	TRBJ1-1	CASSSRTGNTEAFF	TGCGCCAGCAGCTCACGGACAGGGAACACTGAAGCTTTCTTT
TRBV15	NA	TRBD1	TRBJ1-5	CATRGQGARDQPQHF	TGTGCCACCAGAGGACAGGGGGCGCGAGATCAGCCCCAGCATTTT
TRBV7-2	few	NA	TRBJ2-7	CASSLGGGSEQYF	TGTGCCAGCAGCTTAGGAGGTGGGTCCGAGCAGTACTTC
TRBV5-1	NA	NA	TRBJ1-3	CASSMTGTSGNTIYF	TGCGCCAGCAGCATGACAGGTACCTCTGGAAACACCATATATTTT